This is a list of T cell receptor beta chains from one sample in a study of cytomegalovirus exposure and HLA in healthy donors. Clones were sequenced by immunoSEQ multiplex PCR, and TCRdb holds only the in-frame ones, with some missing. The top ten hold 7.5% to 9% of the sample, which has 95,000 to 150,000 clones, about 80% seen once. Sequenced sample: PBMCs. The origin of the receptors is a female donor in good health and CMV-seropositive. Each CDR3 is given with its conserved first and last residue. Each record gives: D gene, J gene, clone size, V gene, CDR3 DNA, CDR3 protein. D genes are given only for firm matches. Clone size is stated in some rows and not others, as once, few, many or a class when expanded.

>TRBD2|TRBJ2-2|.|TRBV5-4
TGTGCCAGCAGCTTGCTACCGGGACTAGCTGGCGGGGAGCTGTTTTTT
CASSLLPGLAGGELFF
>.|TRBJ1-3|.|TRBV10-3
TGTGCCATCAGTGAGTCGCTAACCGGAAACACCATATATTTT
CAISESLTGNTIYF
>TRBD1|TRBJ1-1|few|TRBV18
TGTGCCAGCTCACCCGGGACAGGGGGCCACACTGAAGCTTTCTTT
CASSPGTGGHTEAFF
>.|TRBJ2-7|.|TRBV11-2
TGTGCCAGCAGCTTTGACAGGAGTTACGAGCAGTACTTC
CASSFDRSYEQYF
>.|TRBJ1-1|.|TRBV19
TGTGCCAGTACCCCCGGGGAGTACACTGAAGCTTTCTTT
CASTPGEYTEAFF
>.|TRBJ1-2|.|TRBV7-9
TGTGCCAGCAGCTTAGTGGGTGGGCACTATGGCTACACCTTC
CASSLVGGHYGYTF
>.|TRBJ1-1|.|TRBV15
TGTGCCACCAGCAGAGATTTGGGAACAGTGGGGGCCACTGAAGCTTTCTTT
CATSRDLGTVGATEAFF
>TRBD2|TRBJ2-5|.|TRBV25-1
TGTGCCAGCAGTGAACCGGGGCGGGAGCAGTACTTC
CASSEPGREQYF
>.|TRBJ1-1|.|TRBV18
TGTGCCAGCTCGCTAGCACCGGACAGCAGGGCGGGAGCTTTCTTT
CASSLAPDSRAGAFF
>TRBD2|TRBJ2-4|few|TRBV7-8
TGTGCCAGCAGCCCCTACCGACTAGCGGGGGGGAAGGGCCTAGCCAAAAACATTCAGTACTTC
CASSPYRLAGGKGLAKNIQYF
>.|TRBJ1-4|few|TRBV4-3
TGCGCCAGCAGCCAAGACATACCCAGGGGAAAACTGTTTTTT
CASSQDIPRGKLFF
>.|TRBJ2-6|.|TRBV14
TGTGCCAGCAGCCCCATCCGCAGGCTTGGGGCCAACGTCCTGACTTTC
CASSPIRRLGANVLTF
>.|TRBJ2-3|.|TRBV5-1
TGCGCCAGCAGCTTCGAGGGTCGTGGTGATACGCAGTATTTT
CASSFEGRGDTQYF
>TRBD2|TRBJ2-3|.|TRBV29-1
TGCAGCGTTGCTAAAGCGGGGTTTAGCACAGATACGCAGTATTTT
CSVAKAGFSTDTQYF
>TRBD1|TRBJ1-2|.|TRBV7-2
TGTGCCAGCAGCCGGGACAGGGTAGGGTACTATGGCTACACCTTC
CASSRDRVGYYGYTF
>.|TRBJ2-7|.|TRBV18
TGTGCCAGCTCGGCTGCTGTCTACGAGCAGTACTTC
CASSAAVYEQYF
>TRBD1|TRBJ2-2|once|TRBV9
TGTGCCAGCAGCGTAAGCGACAGGGCCGGCACCGGGGAGCTGTTTTTT
CASSVSDRAGTGELFF
>.|TRBJ1-2|.|TRBV7-9
TGTGCCAGCGGGGAGTGGCCGACTAACTATGGCTACACCTTC
CASGEWPTNYGYTF
>TRBD1|TRBJ1-2|.|TRBV9
TGTGCCAGCAGCGTAGAGGTAGGGACAGTTGGTGGCTACACCTTC
CASSVEVGTVGGYTF
>TRBD1|TRBJ2-7|.|TRBV5-5
TGTGCCAGCATCAATCCGGGACAGAGATACGAGCAGTACTTC
CASINPGQRYEQYF
>.|TRBJ2-7|.|TRBV5-6
TGTGCCAGCAGCTTGGGTCGAGCTCGCACCTACGAGCAGTACTTC
CASSLGRARTYEQYF
>TRBD1|TRBJ1-1|few|TRBV5-6
TGTGCCAGCAGCTGGACAGGGGAGGACACTGAAGCTTTCTTT
CASSWTGEDTEAFF
>TRBD1|TRBJ2-3|.|TRBV5-1
TGCGCCAGCAGCCTCCAATCCGACAGGGTGGGAGATACGCAGTATTTT
CASSLQSDRVGDTQYF
>TRBD2|TRBJ2-5|.|TRBV6-1
TGTGCCAGCAGTCTGACTAGCGGGTCAGAGACCCAGTACTTC
CASSLTSGSETQYF